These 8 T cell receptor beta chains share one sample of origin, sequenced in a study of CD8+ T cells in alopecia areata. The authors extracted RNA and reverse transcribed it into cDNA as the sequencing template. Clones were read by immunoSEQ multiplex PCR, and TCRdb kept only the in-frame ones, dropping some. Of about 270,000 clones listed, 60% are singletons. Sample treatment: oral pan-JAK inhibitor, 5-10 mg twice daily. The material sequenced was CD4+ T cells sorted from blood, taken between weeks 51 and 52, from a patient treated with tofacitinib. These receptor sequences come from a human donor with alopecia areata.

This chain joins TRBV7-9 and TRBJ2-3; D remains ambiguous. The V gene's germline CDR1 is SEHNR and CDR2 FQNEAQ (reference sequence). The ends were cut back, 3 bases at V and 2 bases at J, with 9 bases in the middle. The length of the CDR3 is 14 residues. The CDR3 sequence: CASSFVRDTDTQYF. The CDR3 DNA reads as TGTGCCAGCAGCTTCGTCCGTGACACAGATACGCAGTATTTT.

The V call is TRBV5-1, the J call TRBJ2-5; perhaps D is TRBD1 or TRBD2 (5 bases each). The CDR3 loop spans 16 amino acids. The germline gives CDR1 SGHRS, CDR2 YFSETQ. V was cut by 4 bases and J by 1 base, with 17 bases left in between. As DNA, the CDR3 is TGCGCCAGCAGCGAGGGACCCGGAGCCAGCCAAGAGACCCAGTACTTC. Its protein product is CASSEGPGASQETQYF.

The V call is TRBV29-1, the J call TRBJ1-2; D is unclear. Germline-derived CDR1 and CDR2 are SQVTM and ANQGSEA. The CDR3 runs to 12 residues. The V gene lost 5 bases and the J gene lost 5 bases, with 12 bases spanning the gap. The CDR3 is CSVWGTGYGYTF. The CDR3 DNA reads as TGCAGCGTTTGGGGAACGGGGTATGGCTACACCTTC.

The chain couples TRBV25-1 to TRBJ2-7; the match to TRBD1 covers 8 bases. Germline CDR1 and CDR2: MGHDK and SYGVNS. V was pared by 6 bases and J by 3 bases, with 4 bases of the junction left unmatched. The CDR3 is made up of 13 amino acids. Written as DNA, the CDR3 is TGTGCCAGCAGAGACAGGGGTGGCTACGAGCAGTACTTC. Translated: CASRDRGGYEQYF.

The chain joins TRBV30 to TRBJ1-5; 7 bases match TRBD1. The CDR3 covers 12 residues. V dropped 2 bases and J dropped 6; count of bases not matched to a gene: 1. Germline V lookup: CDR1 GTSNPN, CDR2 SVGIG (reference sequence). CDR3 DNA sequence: TGTGCCTGGAGTAGGGGGCCTCAGCCCCAGCATTTT. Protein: CAWSRGPQPQHF.

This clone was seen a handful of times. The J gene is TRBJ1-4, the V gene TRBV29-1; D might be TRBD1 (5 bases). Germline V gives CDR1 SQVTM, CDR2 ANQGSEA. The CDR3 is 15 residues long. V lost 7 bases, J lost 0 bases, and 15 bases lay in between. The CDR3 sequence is CSAGGVGATNEKLFF. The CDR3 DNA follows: TGCAGCGCCGGGGGTGTTGGTGCAACTAATGAAAAACTGTTTTTT.

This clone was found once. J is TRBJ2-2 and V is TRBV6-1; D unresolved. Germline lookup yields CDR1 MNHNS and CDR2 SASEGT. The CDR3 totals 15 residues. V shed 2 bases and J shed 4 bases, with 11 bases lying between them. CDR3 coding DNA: TGTGCCAGCAGTGAACTTGGCGGATTCACCGGGGAGCTGTTTTTT. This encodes CASSELGGFTGELFF.

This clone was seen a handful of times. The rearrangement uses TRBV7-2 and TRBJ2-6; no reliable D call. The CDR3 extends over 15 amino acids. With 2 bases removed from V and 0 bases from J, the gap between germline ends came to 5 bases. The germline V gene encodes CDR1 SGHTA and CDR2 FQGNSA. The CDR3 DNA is TGTGCCAGCAGCTTAAGAGGCTCTGGGGCCAACGTCCTGACTTTC. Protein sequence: CASSLRGSGANVLTF.